This TCR beta chain was documented in a study of early T cells in non-severe SARS-CoV-2 infection. Study-level background: Bulk RNA isolated from unsorted whole blood underwent sequencing; chains were not paired.

A word on this clonotype: Antigen specificity is unknown.

Germline CDR1 LNHDA, CDR2 SQIVND (reference sequence). The CDR3 is 15 residues long. V lost 8 bases and J lost 4; bases outside the gene matches: 8. The TCR library protocol attached unique molecular identifiers to the individual cDNA molecules. Using its own MiXCR run on the 5' RACE reads, TCRdb lists one record per CDR3 protein. The sample holds about 83,000 distinct CDR3 sequences; roughly 13% are singletons and the top ten take approximately 1.3%. General observations from the study: The VDJdb matching leaned toward anti-spike CD8 responses and overlooked private and CD4 specificities.

The TCR originated in an adult who was a healthcare worker with PCR-confirmed SARS-CoV-2 infection or an uninfected control (not recorded which). Sequences were obtained from whole blood. The V call is TRBV19, the J call TRBJ2-2, with 9 bases fitting TRBD1. The CDR3 is CASCRGQGSTGELFF. The CDR3 DNA sequence: TGTGCCAGTTGCCGGGGACAGGGATCCACCGGGGAGCTGTTTTTT.